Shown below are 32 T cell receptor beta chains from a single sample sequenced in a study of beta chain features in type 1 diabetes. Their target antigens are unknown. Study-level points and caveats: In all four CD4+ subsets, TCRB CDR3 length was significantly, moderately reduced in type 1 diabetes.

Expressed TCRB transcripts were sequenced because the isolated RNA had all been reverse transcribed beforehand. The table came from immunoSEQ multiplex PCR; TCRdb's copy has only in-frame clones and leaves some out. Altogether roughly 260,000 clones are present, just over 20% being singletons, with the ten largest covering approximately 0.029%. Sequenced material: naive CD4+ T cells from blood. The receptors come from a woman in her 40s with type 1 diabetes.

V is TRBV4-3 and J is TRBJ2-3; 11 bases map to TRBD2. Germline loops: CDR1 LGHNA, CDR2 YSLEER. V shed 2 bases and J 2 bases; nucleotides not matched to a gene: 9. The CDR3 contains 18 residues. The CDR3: CASSQKGMTSGATDTQYF. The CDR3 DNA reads TGCGCCAGCAGCCAAAAGGGAATGACTAGCGGGGCCACAGATACGCAGTATTTT.

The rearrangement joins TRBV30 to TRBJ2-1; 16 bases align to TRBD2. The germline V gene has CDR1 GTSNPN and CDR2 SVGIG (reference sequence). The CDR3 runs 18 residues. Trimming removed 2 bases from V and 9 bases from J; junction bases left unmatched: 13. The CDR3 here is CAWSWGLAGGGSGGEQFF. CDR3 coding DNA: TGTGCCTGGAGTTGGGGACTAGCGGGAGGGGGTTCAGGAGGTGAGCAGTTCTTC.

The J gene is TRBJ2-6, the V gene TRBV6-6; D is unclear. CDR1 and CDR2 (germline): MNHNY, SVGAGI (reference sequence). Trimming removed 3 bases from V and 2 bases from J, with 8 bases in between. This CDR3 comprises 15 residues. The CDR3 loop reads CASSYFGAGANVLTF. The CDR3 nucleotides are TGTGCCAGCAGTTATTTCGGAGCTGGGGCCAACGTCCTGACTTTC.

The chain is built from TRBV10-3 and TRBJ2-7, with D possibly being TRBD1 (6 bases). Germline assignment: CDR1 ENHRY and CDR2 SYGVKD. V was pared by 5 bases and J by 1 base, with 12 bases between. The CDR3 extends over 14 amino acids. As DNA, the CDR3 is TGTGCCATCAGTACCGGGACATTATCCTACGAGCAGTACTTC. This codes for CAISTGTLSYEQYF.

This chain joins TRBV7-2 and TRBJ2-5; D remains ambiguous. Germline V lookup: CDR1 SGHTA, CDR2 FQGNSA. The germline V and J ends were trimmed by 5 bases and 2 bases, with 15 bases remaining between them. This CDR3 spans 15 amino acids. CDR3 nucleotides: TGTGCCAGCAGCCGGTATACAGAGAAACAAGAGACCCAGTACTTC. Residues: CASSRYTEKQETQYF.

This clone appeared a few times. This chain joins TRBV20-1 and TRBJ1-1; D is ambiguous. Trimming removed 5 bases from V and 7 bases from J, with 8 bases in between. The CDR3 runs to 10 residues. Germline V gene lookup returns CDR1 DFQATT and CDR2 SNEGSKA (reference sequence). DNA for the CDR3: TGCAGTGCTCTCCGGAGTGAAGCTTTCTTT. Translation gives CSALRSEAFF.

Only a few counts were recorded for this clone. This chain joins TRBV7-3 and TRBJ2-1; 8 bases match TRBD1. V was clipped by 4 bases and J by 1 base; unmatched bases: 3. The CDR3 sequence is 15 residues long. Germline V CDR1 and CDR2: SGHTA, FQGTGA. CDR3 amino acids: CASSSTGVSYNEQFF. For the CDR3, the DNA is TGTGCCAGCAGCTCGACAGGGGTGTCCTACAATGAGCAGTTCTTC.

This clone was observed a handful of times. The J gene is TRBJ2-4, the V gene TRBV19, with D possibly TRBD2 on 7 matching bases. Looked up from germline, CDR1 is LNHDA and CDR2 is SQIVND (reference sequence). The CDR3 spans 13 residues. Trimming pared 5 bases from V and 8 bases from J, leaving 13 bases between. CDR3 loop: CASSSQGGDIQYF. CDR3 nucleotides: TGTGCCAGTAGTTCACAGGGAGGGGACATTCAGTACTTC.

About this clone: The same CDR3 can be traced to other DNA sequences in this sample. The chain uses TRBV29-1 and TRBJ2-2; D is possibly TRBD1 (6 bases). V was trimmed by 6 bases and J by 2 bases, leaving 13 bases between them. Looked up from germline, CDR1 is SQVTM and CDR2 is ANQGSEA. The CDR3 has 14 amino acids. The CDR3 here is CSVGRDTNTGELFF. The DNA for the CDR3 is TGCAGCGTCGGTCGGGACACTAACACCGGGGAGCTGTTTTTT.

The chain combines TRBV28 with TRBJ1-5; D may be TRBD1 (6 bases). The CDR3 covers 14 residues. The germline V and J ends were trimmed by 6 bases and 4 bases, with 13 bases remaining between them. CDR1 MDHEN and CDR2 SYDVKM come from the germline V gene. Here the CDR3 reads CASRLDSENQPQHF. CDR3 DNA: TGTGCCAGCAGGCTGGACAGTGAGAATCAGCCCCAGCATTTT.

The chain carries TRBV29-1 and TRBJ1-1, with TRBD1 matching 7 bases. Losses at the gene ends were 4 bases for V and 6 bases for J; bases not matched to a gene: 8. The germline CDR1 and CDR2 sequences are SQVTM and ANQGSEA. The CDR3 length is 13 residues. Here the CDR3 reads CSVGGRQGAEAFF. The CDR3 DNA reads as TGCAGCGTTGGGGGACGGCAGGGGGCTGAAGCTTTCTTT.

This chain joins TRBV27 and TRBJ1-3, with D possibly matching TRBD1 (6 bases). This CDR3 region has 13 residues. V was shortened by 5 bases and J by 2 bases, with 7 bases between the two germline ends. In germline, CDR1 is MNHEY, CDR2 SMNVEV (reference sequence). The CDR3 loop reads CASSPGAGNTIYF. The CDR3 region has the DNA TGTGCCAGCAGTCCAGGGGCTGGAAACACCATATATTTT.

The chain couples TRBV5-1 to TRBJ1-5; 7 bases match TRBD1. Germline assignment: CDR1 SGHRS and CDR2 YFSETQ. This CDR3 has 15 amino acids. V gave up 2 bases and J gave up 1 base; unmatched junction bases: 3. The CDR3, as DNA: TGCGCCAGCAGCTTCCAGGGGGAAAGCAATCAGCCCCAGCATTTT. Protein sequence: CASSFQGESNQPQHF.

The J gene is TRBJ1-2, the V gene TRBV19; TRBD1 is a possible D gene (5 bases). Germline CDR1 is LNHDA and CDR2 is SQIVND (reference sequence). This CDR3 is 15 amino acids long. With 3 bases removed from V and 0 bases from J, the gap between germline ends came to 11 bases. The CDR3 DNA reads TGTGCCAGTAGTATTTCAGAGACAGCTAACTATGGCTACACCTTC. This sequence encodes CASSISETANYGYTF.

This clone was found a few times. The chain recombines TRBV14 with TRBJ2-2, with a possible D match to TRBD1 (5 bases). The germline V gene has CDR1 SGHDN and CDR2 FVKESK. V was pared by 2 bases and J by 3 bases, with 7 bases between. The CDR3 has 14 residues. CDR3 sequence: CASSQQGDTGELFF. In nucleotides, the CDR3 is TGTGCCAGCAGCCAACAAGGGGACACCGGGGAGCTGTTTTTT.

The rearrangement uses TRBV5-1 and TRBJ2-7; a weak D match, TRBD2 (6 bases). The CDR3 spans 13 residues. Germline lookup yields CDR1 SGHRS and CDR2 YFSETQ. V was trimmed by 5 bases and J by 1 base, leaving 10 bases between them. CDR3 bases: TGCGCCAGCAGGGGACTGAATTCCTACGAGCAGTACTTC. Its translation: CASRGLNSYEQYF.

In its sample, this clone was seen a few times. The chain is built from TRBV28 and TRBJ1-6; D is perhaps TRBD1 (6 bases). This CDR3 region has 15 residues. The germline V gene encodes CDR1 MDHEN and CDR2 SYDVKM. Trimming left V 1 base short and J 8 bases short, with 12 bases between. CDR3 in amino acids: CASSLSHRADSPLHF. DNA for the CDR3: TGTGCCAGCAGTTTATCCCACAGGGCCGATTCACCCCTCCACTTT.

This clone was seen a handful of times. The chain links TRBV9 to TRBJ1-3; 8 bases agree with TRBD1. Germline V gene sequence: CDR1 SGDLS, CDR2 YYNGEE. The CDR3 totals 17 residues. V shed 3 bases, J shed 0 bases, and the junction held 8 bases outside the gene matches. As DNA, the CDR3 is TGTGCCAGCAGCGCAGAGGGACAGGCCTTCTCTGGAAACACCATATATTTT. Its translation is CASSAEGQAFSGNTIYF.

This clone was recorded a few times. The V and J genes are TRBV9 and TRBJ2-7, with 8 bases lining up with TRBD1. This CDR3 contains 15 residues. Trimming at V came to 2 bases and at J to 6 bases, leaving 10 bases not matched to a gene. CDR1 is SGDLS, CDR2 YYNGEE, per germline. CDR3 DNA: TGTGCCAGCAGCGTCACCCCAGGACAGGGCGGCGAGCAGTACTTC. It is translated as CASSVTPGQGGEQYF.

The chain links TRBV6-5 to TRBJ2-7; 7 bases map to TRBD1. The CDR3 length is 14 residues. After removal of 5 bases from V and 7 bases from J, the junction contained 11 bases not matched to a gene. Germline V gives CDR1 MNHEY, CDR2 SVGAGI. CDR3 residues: CASSVGTASLEQYF. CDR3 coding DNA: TGTGCCAGCAGTGTAGGGACAGCTTCCTTGGAGCAGTACTTC.

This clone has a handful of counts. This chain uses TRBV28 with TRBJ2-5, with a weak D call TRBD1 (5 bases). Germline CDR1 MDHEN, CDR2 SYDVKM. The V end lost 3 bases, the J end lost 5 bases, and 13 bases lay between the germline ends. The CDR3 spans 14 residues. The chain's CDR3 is CASSLPQARETQYF. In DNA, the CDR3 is TGTGCCAGCAGTTTGCCACAGGCGCGGGAGACCCAGTACTTC. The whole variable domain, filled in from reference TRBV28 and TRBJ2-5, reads DVKVTQSSRYLVKRTGEKVFLECVQDMDHENMFWYRQDPGLGLRLIYFSYDVKMKEKGDIPEGYSVSREKKERFSLILESASTNQTSMYLCASSLPQARETQYFGPGTRLLVL.

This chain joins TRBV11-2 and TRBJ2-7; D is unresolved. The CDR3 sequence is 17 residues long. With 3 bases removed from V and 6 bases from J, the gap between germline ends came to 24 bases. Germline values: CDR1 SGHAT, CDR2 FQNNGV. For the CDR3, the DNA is TGTGCCAGCAGCTTGATAGCTGCCACGTATTCACCCTTCGAGCAGTACTTC. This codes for CASSLIAATYSPFEQYF.

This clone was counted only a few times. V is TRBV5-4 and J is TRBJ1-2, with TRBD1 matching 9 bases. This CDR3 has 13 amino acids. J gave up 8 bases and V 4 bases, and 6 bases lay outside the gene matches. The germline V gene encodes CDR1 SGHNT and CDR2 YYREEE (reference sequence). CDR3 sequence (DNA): TGTGCCAGCAGCCCACAGGGGGCGGGGGGCTACACCTTC. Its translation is CASSPQGAGGYTF.

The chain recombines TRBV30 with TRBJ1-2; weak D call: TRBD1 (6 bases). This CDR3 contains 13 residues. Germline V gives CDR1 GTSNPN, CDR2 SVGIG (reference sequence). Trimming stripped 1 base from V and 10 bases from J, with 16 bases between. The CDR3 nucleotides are TGTGCCTGGAGTGCCGGGCCAGGGGCCCCCTACACCTTC. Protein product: CAWSAGPGAPYTF.

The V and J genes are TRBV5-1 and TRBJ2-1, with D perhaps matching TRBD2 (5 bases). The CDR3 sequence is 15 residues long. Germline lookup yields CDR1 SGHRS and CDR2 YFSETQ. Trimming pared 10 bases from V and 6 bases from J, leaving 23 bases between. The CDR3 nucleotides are TGCGCCTCTGGAGGTGGACCCGTTAAGCCCAATGAGCAGTTCTTC. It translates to CASGGGPVKPNEQFF.

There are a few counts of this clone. The CDR3 loop reads CASSLDLSGANVLTF. CDR3 DNA sequence: TGTGCCAGCAGCTTGGATCTCTCTGGGGCCAACGTCCTGACTTTC. The J gene is TRBJ2-6, the V gene TRBV5-4, with D hard to call. The CDR3 has 15 residues. V was clipped by 0 bases and J by 0 bases, with 4 bases between them. Per germline, CDR1 SGHNT and CDR2 YYREEE (reference sequence).

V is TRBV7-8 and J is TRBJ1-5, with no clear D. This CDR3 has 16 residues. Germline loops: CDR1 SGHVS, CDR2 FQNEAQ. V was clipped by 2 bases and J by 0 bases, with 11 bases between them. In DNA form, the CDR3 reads TGTGCCAGCAGCTTAACGGAACAGTATAGCAATCAGCCCCAGCATTTT. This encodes CASSLTEQYSNQPQHF.

CDR3: CASSRGRATEAFF. CDR3 DNA: TGTGCCAGCAGCCGCGGGCGGGCCACTGAAGCTTTCTTT. The chain recombines TRBV6-5 with TRBJ1-1, with D uncertain. Germline CDR1 MNHEY, CDR2 SVGAGI. This CDR3 region has 13 residues. V was cut by 6 bases and J by 4 bases, with 12 bases left in between.

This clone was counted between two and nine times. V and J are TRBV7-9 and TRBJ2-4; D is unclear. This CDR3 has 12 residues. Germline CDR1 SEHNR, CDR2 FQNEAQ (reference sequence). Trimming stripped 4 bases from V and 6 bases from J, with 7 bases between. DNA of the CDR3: TGTGCCAGCAGCTCCCTAGTAAACATTCAGTACTTC. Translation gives CASSSLVNIQYF.

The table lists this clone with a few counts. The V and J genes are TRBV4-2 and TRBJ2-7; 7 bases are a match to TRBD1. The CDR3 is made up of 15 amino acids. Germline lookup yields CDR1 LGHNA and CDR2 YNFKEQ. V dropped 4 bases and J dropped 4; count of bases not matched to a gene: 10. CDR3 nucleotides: TGTGCCAGCAGCCCCTCGAGACAGGGTGGGTACGAGCAGTACTTC. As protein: CASSPSRQGGYEQYF.

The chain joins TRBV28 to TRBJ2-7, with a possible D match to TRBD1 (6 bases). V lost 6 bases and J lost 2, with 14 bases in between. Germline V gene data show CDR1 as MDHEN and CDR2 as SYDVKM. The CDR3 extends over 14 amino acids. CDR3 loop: CASSPGAGAYEQYF. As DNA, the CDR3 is TGTGCCAGCAGCCCAGGGGCTGGGGCCTACGAGCAGTACTTC.

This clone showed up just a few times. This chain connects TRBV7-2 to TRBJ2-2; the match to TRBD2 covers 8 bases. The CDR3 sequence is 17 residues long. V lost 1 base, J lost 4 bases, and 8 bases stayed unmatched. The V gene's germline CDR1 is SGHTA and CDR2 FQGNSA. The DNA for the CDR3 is TGTGCCAGCAGCTTAGACCGGGGGGGGCCCTTCACCGGGGAGCTGTTTTTT. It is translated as CASSLDRGGPFTGELFF.